The next 14 T cell receptor beta chains were all read from a single sample in a study of a mutant IDH1 vaccine in newly diagnosed glioma. These receptors have no identified antigens. Time point reported: week 23, last vaccination. Topical imiquimod was applied with each vaccine dose, which held 300 ug of mutant IDH1 20-mer peptide. Using immunoSEQ multiplex PCR, the repertoire was profiled, and TCRdb retains in-frame clones only, with some absent. The sample yields just over 80,000 clones, roughly 85% seen once. The specimen comprised PBMCs, sampled from a glioma patient whose treatment included an IDH1 peptide vaccine. All receptors derive from a man younger than 45 with glioma. Some clones in this sample may be carry-over from other donors' samples.

This sequence joins TRBV6-4 and TRBJ2-5; D not certain. The DNA end is more similar to TRBJ2-7, so the J call may be wrong. The CDR3 sequence is 11 residues long. CDR1 is MRHNA and CDR2 is SNTAGT in the germline V gene. The chain's CDR3 is CASSQQYEQYF. CDR3 DNA sequence: TGTGCCAGCAGTCAGCAGTACGAGCAGTACTTC.

The chain recombines TRBV7-2 with TRBJ1-3; D gene unclear. The V and J ends lost 0 bases and 0 bases respectively, with 12 bases between them. The CDR3 loop spans 17 amino acids. From germline, CDR1 is SGHTA and CDR2 FQGNSA. The CDR3 sequence is CASSLAATKPSGNTIYF. In DNA form, the CDR3 reads TGTGCCAGCAGCTTAGCTGCGACTAAACCCTCTGGAAACACCATATATTTT.

The chain joins TRBV2 to TRBJ2-7; D call uncertain. The CDR3 sequence is 12 residues long. The germline V and J ends were trimmed by 1 base and 6 bases, with 7 bases remaining between them. Germline V lookup: CDR1 SNHLY, CDR2 FYNNEI. CDR3 nucleotide sequence: TGTGCCAGCAGTGAAGTAACGGTCGAGCAGTACTTC. It is translated as CASSEVTVEQYF. Filled out from reference TRBV2 and TRBJ2-7, the complete variable domain reads EPEVTQTPSHQVTQMGQEVILRCVPISNHLYFYWYRQILGQKVEFLVSFYNNEISEKSEIFDDQFSVERPDGSNFTLKIRSTKLEDSAMYFCASSEVTVEQYFGPGTRLTVT.

The chain joins TRBV30 to TRBJ1-1, with D uncertain. The germline CDR1 and CDR2 sequences are GTSNPN and SVGIG (reference sequence). Trimming took off 3 bases at V and 3 bases at J, with 11 bases between the two ends. The CDR3 extends over 13 amino acids. The CDR3: CAWRRARDTEAFF. The CDR3 coding sequence is TGTGCCTGGAGGAGGGCGCGGGACACTGAAGCTTTCTTT.

The sample holds a few counts of this clone. This sequence joins TRBV20-1 and TRBJ1-1; 9 bases line up with TRBD1. CDR1 DFQATT and CDR2 SNEGSKA come from the germline V gene (reference sequence). The CDR3 covers 10 residues. The V segment lost 3 bases and the J segment 10 bases; nucleotides outside the gene matches: 0. The CDR3 DNA is TGCAGTGCTAGGGACAGGGGAGCTTTCTTT. Translation gives CSARDRGAFF.

The rearrangement joins TRBV6-4 to TRBJ2-1; D not resolved. The CDR3 is 12 amino acids. Trimming stripped 0 bases from V and 9 bases from J, with 6 bases between. The V gene's germline CDR1 is MRHNA and CDR2 SNTAGT. The CDR3 sequence is CASSDSKREQFF. The CDR3, as DNA: TGTGCCAGCAGTGACTCAAAACGTGAGCAGTTCTTC.

J is TRBJ2-5 and V is TRBV29-1, with 8 bases matching TRBD2. Germline V gene data show CDR1 as SQVTM and CDR2 as ANQGSEA. The CDR3 is made up of 17 amino acids. J lost 2 bases, V lost 1 base, and 12 bases had no gene match. DNA for the CDR3: TGCAGCGTTGAAGGTTATAGCGGGGCCTTAGAGCAAGAGACCCAGTACTTC. Its translation: CSVEGYSGALEQETQYF.

The V call is TRBV30, the J call TRBJ1-2; possibly TRBD1 for D (6 bases). The CDR3 is 15 residues long. CDR1 is GTSNPN and CDR2 is SVGIG in the germline V gene (reference sequence). Trimming removed 0 bases at V and 5 bases at J, with 16 bases between. CDR3 amino acids: CAWSVKGTIAYGYTF. The CDR3 DNA follows: TGTGCCTGGAGTGTAAAAGGGACAATTGCTTATGGCTACACCTTC.

The V and J genes are TRBV30 and TRBJ2-7; tentatively, D is TRBD2 (7 bases). This CDR3 is 15 amino acids long. V was clipped by 6 bases and J by 4 bases, with 22 bases between them. The germline CDR1 and CDR2 sequences are GTSNPN and SVGIG (reference sequence). The chain's CDR3 is CACLLLMRGGYEQYF. The DNA for the CDR3 is TGTGCCTGTCTTCTTTTAATGAGGGGGGGATACGAGCAGTACTTC.

This clone is medium-sized within its sample. This chain links TRBV7-9 with TRBJ1-4; 7 positions agree with TRBD1. CDR1 is SEHNR, CDR2 FQNEAQ, per germline (reference sequence). The length of the CDR3 is 14 residues. With V trimmed by 4 bases and J by 8 bases, 7 bases remained unmatched. In nucleotides, the CDR3 is TGTGCCAGCAGCTCAAGCGGGACAGAAGAAAAACTGTTTTTT. Translation: CASSSSGTEEKLFF.

V usage is TRBV5-1 and J usage is TRBJ1-1, with no clear D. Germline V gene sequence: CDR1 SGHRS, CDR2 YFSETQ. V lost 0 bases and J 0 bases, leaving 6 bases between the germline ends. The CDR3 loop spans 14 amino acids. CDR3 loop: CASSLASMNTEAFF. Written as DNA, the CDR3 is TGCGCCAGCAGCTTGGCGTCCATGAACACTGAAGCTTTCTTT.

The rearrangement joins TRBV27 to TRBJ1-4, with D possibly TRBD1 on 5 matching bases. CDR1 is MNHEY and CDR2 is SMNVEV in the germline V gene (reference sequence). CDR3 length: 17 amino acids. V was shortened by 5 bases and J by 2 bases, with 18 bases between the two germline ends. CDR3: CASSPPRGKGTNEKLFF. CDR3 in DNA: TGTGCCAGCAGTCCGCCCCGGGGGAAAGGTACTAATGAAAAACTGTTTTTT.

V usage is TRBV30 and J usage is TRBJ1-2, with a tentative D call TRBD1 (6 bases). The V gene's germline CDR1 is GTSNPN and CDR2 SVGIG (reference sequence). The CDR3 has 15 amino acids. Trimming took 5 bases from V and 4 from J, leaving 20 bases between them. CDR3 sequence: CAWEDITGRVYGYTF. In DNA, the CDR3 is TGTGCCTGGGAAGACATCACAGGGAGGGTCTATGGCTACACCTTC.

This chain uses TRBV27 with TRBJ2-1; TRBD2 matches 9 bases. The J segment lost 8 bases and the V segment lost 6 bases, leaving 11 bases of the junction unmatched. The germline gives CDR1 MNHEY, CDR2 SMNVEV (reference sequence). This CDR3 region has 15 residues. The CDR3 sequence: CASSPFAGGRDEQFF. In nucleotides, the CDR3 is TGTGCCAGCAGCCCCTTTGCGGGGGGGAGAGATGAGCAGTTCTTC.